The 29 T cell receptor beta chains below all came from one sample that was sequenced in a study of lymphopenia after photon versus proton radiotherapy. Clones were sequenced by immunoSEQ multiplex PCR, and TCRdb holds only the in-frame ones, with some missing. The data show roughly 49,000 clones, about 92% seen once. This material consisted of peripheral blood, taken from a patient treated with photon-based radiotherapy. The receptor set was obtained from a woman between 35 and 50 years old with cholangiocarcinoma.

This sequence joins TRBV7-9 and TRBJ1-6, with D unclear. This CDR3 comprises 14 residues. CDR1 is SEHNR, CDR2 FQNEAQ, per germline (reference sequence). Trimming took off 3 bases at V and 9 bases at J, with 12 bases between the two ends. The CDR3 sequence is CASSLVSETSPLHF. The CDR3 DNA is TGTGCCAGCAGCTTGGTGTCAGAGACTTCACCCCTCCACTTT.

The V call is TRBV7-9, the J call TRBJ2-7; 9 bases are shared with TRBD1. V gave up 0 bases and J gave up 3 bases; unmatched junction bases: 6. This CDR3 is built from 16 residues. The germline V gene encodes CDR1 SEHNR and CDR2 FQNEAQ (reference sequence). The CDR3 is CASSLAAGTGYYEQYF. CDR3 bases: TGTGCCAGCAGCTTAGCGGCCGGGACAGGGTACTACGAGCAGTACTTC.

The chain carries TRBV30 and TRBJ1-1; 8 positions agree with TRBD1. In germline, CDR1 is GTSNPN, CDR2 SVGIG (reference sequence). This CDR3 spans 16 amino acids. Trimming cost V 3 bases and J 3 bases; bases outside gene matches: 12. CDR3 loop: CAWRTGTGHRDTEAFF. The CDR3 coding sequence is TGTGCCTGGAGGACCGGGACAGGCCACAGGGACACTGAAGCTTTCTTT. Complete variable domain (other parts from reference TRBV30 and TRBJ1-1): SQTIHQWPATLVQPVGSPLSLECTVEGTSNPNLYWYRQAAGRGLQLLFYSVGIGQISSEVPQNLSASRPQDRQFILSSKKLLLSDSGFYLCAWRTGTGHRDTEAFFGQGTRLTVV.

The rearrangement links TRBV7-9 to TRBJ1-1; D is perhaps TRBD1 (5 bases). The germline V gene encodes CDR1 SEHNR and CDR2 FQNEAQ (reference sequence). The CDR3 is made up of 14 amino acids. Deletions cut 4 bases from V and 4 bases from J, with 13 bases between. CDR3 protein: CASSSETRGTEAFF. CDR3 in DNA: TGTGCCAGCAGCTCAGAGACGAGGGGCACTGAAGCTTTCTTT.

CDR3 amino acids: CASSATGVYEQYF. CDR3 nucleotides: TGTGCCAGTAGTGCGACAGGGGTTTACGAGCAGTACTTC. The chain has TRBV19 and TRBJ2-7; 8 bases fit TRBD1. The CDR3 is 13 residues long. CDR1 is LNHDA, CDR2 SQIVND, per germline (reference sequence). The trim removed 5 bases at V and 4 bases at J, leaving 4 bases unmatched.

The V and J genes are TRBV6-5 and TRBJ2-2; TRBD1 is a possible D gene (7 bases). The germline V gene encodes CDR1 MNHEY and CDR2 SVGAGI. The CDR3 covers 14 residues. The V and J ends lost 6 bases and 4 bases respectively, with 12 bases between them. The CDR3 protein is CASRLEGATGELFF. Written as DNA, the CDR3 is TGTGCCAGCAGGCTGGAGGGGGCCACCGGGGAGCTGTTTTTT.

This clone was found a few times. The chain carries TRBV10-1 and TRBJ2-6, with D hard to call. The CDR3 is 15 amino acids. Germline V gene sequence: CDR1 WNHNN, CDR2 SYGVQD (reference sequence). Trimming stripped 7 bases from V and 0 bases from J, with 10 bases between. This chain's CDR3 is CASISRSSGANVLTF. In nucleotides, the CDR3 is TGCGCCAGCATTAGCAGAAGCTCTGGGGCCAACGTCCTGACTTTC.

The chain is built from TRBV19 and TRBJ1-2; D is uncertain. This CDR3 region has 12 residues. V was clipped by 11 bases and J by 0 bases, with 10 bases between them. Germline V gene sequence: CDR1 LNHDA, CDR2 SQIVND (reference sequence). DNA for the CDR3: TGTGCCGGCAGTAGAGCTAACTATGGCTACACCTTC. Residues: CAGSRANYGYTF.

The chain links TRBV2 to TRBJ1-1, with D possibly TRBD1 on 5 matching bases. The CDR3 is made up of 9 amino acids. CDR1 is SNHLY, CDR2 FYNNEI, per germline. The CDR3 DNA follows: TGTGCACGACAAGGGGAGTTTTTCTTT. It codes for CARQGEFFF.

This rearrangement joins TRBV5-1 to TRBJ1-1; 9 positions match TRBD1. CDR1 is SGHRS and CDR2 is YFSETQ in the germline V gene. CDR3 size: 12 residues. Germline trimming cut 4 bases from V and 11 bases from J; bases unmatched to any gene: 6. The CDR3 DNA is TGCGCCAGCAGCAAGGACAGGGGTCGGGCTTTCTTT. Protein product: CASSKDRGRAFF.

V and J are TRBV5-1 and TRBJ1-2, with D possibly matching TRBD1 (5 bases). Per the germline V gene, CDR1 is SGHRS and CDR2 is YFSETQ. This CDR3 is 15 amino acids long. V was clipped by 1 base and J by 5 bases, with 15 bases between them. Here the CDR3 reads CASSLSVATGYGYTF. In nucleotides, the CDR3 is TGCGCCAGCAGCTTGAGTGTGGCCACAGGTTATGGCTACACCTTC.

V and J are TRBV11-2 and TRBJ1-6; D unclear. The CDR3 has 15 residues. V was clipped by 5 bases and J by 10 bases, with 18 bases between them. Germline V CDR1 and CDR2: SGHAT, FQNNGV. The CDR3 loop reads CASSPSGGFGSPLHF. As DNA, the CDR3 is TGTGCCAGCAGCCCCTCCGGAGGGTTTGGATCACCCCTCCACTTT. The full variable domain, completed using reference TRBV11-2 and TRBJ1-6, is EAGVAQSPRYKIIEKRQSVAFWCNPISGHATLYWYQQILGQGPKLLIQFQNNGVVDDSQLPKDRFSAERLKGVDSTLKIQPAKLEDSAVYLCASSPSGGFGSPLHFGNGTRLTVT.

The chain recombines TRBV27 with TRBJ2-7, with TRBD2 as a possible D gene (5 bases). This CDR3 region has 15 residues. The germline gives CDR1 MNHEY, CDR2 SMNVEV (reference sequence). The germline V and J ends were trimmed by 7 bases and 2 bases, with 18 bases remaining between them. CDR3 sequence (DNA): TGTGCCAGCACCACTTCCGGGGTTTTCCCCTACGAGCAGTACTTC. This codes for CASTTSGVFPYEQYF.

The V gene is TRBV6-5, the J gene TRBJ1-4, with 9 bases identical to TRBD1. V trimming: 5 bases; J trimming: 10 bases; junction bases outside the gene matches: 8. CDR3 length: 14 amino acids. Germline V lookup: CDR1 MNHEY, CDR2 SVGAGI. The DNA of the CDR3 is TGTGCCAGCAGTACCGGGACAGGGTCCCTAAAACTGTTTTTT. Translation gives CASSTGTGSLKLFF.

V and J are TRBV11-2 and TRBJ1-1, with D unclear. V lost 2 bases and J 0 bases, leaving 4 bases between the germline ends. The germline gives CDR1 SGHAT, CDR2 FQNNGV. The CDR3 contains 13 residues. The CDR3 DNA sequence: TGTGCCAGCAGCTTAAGCCTGAACACTGAAGCTTTCTTT. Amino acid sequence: CASSLSLNTEAFF.

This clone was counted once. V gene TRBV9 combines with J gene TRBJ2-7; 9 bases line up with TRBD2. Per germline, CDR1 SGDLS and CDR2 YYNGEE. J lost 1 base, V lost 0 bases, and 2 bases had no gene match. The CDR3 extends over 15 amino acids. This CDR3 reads CASSVASGMSYEQYF. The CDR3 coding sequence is TGTGCCAGCAGCGTAGCTAGCGGGATGTCCTACGAGCAGTACTTC.

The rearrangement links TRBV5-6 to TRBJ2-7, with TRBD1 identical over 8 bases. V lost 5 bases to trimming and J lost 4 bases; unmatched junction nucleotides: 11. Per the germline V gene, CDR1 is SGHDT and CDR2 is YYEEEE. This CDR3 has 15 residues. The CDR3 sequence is CASSYSGQGVYEQYF. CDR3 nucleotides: TGTGCCAGCAGTTATTCCGGACAGGGAGTGTACGAGCAGTACTTC.

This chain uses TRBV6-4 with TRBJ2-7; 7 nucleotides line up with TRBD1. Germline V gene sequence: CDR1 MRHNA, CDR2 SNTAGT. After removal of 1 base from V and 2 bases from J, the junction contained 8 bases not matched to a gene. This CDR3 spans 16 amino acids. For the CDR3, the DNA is TGTGCCAGCAGTGACTACGGGGACAGAAGGCCCTACGAGCAGTACTTC. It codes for CASSDYGDRRPYEQYF.

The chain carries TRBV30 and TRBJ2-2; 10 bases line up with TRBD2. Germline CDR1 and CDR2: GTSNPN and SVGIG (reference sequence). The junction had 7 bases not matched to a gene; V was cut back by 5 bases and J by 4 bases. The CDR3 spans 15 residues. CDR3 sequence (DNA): TGTGCCTGGGGCGCGGTAGCGGGAGGCACCGGGGAGCTGTTTTTT. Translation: CAWGAVAGGTGELFF.

In DNA, the CDR3 is TGCGCCAGCACTGTAGTGGGGGCTGAAGCTTTCTTT. Translating it yields CASTVVGAEAFF. The chain recombines TRBV10-2 with TRBJ1-1, with D tentatively TRBD1 (5 bases). Trimming shortened V by 7 bases and J by 6 bases, and 12 bases separated the two germline ends. CDR1 and CDR2 (germline): WSHSY, SAAADI. This CDR3 is 12 amino acids long.

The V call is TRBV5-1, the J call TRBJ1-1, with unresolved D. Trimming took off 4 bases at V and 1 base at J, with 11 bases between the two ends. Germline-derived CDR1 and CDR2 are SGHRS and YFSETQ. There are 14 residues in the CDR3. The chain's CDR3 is CASSPNTANTEAFF. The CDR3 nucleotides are TGCGCCAGCAGCCCCAATACCGCGAACACTGAAGCTTTCTTT.

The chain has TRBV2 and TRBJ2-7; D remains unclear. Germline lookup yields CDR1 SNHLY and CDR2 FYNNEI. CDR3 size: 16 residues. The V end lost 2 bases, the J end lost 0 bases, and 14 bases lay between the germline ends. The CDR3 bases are TGTGCCAGCAGTGAAAGACAACAAAGGAGCTCCTACGAGCAGTACTTC. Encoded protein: CASSERQQRSSYEQYF.

The CDR3 bases are TGTGCCAGCAGCTCCCCCGGGAATGAGCAGTTCTTC. Protein product: CASSSPGNEQFF. V is TRBV5-4 and J is TRBJ2-1; D uncertain. The germline V gene has CDR1 SGHNT and CDR2 YYREEE (reference sequence). V lost 3 bases and J 7 bases, leaving 8 bases between the germline ends. This CDR3 region has 12 residues.

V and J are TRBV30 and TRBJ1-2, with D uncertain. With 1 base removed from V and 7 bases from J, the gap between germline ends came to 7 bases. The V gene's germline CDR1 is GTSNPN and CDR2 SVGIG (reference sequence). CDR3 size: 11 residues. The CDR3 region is CAWSGGPGYTF. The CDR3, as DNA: TGTGCCTGGAGTGGCGGCCCTGGCTACACCTTC.

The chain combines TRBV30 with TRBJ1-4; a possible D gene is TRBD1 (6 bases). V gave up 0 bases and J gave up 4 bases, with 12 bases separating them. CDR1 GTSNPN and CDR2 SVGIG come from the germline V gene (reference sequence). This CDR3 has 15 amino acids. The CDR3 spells CAWSVGGQFNEKLFF. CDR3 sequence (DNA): TGTGCCTGGAGTGTAGGTGGACAGTTTAATGAAAAACTGTTTTTT.

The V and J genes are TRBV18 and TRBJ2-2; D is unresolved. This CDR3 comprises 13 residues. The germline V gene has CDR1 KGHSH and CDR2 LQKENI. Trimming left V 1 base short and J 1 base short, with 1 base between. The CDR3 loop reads CASSPQNTGELFF. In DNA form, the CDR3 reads TGTGCCAGCTCACCACAGAACACCGGGGAGCTGTTTTTT.

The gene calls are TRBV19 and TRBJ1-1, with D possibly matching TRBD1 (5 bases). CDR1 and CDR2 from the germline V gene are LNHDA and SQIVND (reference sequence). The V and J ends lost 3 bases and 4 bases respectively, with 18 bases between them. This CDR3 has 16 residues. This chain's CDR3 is CASSIVEGIAGTEAFF. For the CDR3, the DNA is TGTGCCAGTAGTATCGTAGAGGGGATCGCTGGCACTGAAGCTTTCTTT.

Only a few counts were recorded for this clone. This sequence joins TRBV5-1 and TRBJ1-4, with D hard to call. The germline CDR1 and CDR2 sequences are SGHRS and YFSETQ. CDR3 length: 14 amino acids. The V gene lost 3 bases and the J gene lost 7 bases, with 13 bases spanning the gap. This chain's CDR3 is CASSSSGIGEKLFF. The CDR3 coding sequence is TGCGCCAGCAGCTCCAGCGGGATTGGTGAAAAACTGTTTTTT.

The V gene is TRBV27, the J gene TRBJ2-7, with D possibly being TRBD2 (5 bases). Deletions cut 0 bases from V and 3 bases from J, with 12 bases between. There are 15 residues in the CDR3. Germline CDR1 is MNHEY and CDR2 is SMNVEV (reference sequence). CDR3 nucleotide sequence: TGTGCCAGCAGTTTATCGTTGGCGGGTAGCTACGAGCAGTACTTC. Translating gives CASSLSLAGSYEQYF.